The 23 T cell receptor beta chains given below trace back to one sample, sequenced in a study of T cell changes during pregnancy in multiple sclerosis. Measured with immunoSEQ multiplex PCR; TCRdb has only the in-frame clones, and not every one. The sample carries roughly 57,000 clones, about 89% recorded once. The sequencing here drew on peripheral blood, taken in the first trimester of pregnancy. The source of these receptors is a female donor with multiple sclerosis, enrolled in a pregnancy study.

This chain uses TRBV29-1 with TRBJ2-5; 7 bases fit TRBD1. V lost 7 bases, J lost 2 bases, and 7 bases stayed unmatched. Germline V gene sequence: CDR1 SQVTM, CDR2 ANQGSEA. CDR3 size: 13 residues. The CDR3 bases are TGCAGCGCGAGGGACAGATCACAAGAGACCCAGTACTTC. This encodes CSARDRSQETQYF.

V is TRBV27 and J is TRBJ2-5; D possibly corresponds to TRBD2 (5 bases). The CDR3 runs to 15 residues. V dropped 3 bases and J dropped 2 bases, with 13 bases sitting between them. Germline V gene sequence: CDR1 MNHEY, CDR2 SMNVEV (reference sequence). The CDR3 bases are TGTGCCAGCAGTTTGGACTGGGGAAGTCAAGAGACCCAGTACTTC. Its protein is CASSLDWGSQETQYF.

DNA for the CDR3: TGTGCCAGCAGTTACAGGGGGGGCACTGAAGCTTTCTTT. Amino acid sequence: CASSYRGGTEAFF. The chain is built from TRBV6-5 and TRBJ1-1, with a tentative D call TRBD1 (6 bases). Germline loops: CDR1 MNHEY, CDR2 SVGAGI. V lost 2 bases and J lost 4, with 8 bases in between. The CDR3 covers 13 residues.

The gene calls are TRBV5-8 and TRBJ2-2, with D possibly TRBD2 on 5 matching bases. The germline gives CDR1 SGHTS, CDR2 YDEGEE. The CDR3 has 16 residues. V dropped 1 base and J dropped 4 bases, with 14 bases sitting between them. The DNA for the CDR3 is TGTGCCAGCAGCTTGATACGGGGTGCGGGCACCGGGGAGCTGTTTTTT. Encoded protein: CASSLIRGAGTGELFF.

CDR3 protein: CASSVLGTSYNEQFF. The CDR3 DNA follows: TGTGCCAGCAGCGTGTTGGGTACTAGTTATAATGAGCAGTTCTTC. This chain connects TRBV9 to TRBJ2-1, with D maybe TRBD2 (5 bases). Germline CDR1 is SGDLS and CDR2 is YYNGEE. The V end lost 2 bases, the J end lost 7 bases, and 16 bases lay between the germline ends. This CDR3 is built from 15 residues.

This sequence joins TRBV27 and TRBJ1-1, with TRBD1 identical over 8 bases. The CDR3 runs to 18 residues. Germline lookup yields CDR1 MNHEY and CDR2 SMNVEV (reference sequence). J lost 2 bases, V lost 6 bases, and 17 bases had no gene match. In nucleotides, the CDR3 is TGTGCCAGCAGACCTCCAGGGGGCAGGGGCTTTACCAACACTGAAGCTTTCTTT. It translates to CASRPPGGRGFTNTEAFF.

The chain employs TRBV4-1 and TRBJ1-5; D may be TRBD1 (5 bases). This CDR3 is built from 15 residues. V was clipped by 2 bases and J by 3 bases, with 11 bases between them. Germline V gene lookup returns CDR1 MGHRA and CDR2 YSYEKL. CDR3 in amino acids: CASSQLGLHNQPQHF. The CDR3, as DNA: TGCGCCAGCAGCCAACTGGGGCTACACAATCAGCCCCAGCATTTT.

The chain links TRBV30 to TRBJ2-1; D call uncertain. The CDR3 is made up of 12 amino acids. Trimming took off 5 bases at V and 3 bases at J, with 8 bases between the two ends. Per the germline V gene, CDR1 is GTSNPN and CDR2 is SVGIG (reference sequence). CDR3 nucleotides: TGTGCCTGGGGGCAGAACTACAATGAGCAGTTCTTC. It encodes CAWGQNYNEQFF.

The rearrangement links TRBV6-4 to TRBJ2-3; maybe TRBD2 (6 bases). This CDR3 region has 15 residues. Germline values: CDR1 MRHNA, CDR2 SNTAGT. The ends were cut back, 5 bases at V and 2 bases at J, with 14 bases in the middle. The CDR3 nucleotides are TGTGCCAGCAGTCCCGGGACTCCTAACACAGATACGCAGTATTTT. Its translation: CASSPGTPNTDTQYF.

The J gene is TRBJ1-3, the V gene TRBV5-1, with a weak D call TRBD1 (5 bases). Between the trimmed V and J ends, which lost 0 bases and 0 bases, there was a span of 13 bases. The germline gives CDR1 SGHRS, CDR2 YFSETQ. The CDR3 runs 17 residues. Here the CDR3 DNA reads TGCGCCAGCAGCTTGGGAATGACAGACTTCTCTGGAAACACCATATATTTT. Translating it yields CASSLGMTDFSGNTIYF.

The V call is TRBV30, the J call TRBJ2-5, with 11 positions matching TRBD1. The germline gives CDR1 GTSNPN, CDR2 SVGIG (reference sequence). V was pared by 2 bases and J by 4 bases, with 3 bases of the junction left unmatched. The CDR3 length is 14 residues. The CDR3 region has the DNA TGTGCCTGGAGTAAGGACAGGGGGCGAGAGACCCAGTACTTC. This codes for CAWSKDRGRETQYF.

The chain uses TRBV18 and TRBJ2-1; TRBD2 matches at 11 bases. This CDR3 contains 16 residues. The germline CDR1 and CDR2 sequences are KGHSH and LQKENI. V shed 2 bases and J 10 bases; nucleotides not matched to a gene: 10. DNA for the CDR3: TGTGCCAGCTCACCAATTCTAACTAGCGGGAGAAACGAGCAGTTCTTC. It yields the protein CASSPILTSGRNEQFF. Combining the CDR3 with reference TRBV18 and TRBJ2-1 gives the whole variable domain NAGVMQNPRHLVRRRGQEARLRCSPMKGHSHVYWYRQLPEEGLKFMVYLQKENIIDESGMPKERFSAEFPKEGPSILRIQQVVRGDSAAYFCASSPILTSGRNEQFFGPGTRLTVL.

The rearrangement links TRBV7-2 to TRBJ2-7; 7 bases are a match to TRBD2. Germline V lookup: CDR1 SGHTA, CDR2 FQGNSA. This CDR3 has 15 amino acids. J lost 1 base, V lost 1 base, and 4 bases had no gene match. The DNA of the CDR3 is TGTGCCAGCAGCTTAGATCTCGGGGGGTCCTACGAGCAGTACTTC. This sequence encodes CASSLDLGGSYEQYF.

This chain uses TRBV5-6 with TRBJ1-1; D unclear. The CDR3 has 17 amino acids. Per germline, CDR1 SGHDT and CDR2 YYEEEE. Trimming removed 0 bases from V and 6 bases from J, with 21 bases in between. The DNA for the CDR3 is TGTGCCAGCAGCTTGGGGTTCCAGGCAGGCTTAGGCGCTGAAGCTTTCTTT. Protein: CASSLGFQAGLGAEAFF.

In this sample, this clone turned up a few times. As DNA, the CDR3 is TGTGCCAGCAGCCAAGATCGCGGGACGGTCGAAGCTTTCTTT. Translation: CASSQDRGTVEAFF. The chain has TRBV4-2 and TRBJ1-1; D possibly corresponds to TRBD1 (5 bases). Germline CDR1 reads LGHNA; CDR2 reads YNFKEQ. The CDR3 loop spans 14 amino acids. V lost 0 bases and J lost 8, with 13 bases in between.

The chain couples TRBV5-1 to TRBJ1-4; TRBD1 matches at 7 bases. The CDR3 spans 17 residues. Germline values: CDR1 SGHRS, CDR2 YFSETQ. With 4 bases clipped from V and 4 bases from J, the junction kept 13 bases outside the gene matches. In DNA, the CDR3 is TGCGCCAGCAGCCCCCCCGGGACAGATTTCGGTAATGAAAAACTGTTTTTT. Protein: CASSPPGTDFGNEKLFF.

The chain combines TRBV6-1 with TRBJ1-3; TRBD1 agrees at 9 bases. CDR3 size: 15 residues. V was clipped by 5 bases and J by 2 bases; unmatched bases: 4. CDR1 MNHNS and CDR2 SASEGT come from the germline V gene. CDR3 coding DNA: TGTGCCAGCAGTCCCGGGACAGGGACTGGAAACACCATATATTTT. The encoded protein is CASSPGTGTGNTIYF.

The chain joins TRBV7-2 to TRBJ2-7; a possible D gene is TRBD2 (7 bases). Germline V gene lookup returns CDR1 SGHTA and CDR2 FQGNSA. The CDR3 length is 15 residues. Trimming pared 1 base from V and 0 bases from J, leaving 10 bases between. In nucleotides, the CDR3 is TGTGCCAGCAGCTTAGGCGGGGGCGACTCCTACGAGCAGTACTTC. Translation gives CASSLGGGDSYEQYF.

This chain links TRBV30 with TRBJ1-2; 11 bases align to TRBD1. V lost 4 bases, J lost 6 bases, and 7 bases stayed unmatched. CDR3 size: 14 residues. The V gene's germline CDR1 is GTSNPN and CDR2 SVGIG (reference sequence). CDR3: CAWTTGTGGHGYTF. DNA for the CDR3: TGTGCCTGGACAACCGGGACAGGGGGTCATGGCTACACCTTC.

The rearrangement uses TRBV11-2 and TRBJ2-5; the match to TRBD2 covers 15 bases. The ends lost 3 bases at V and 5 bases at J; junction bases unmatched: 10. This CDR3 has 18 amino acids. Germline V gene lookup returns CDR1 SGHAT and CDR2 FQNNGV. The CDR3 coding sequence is TGTGCCAGCAGCTTTTCCGGACTAGCGGGGGGGAGGGAGGAGACCCAGTACTTC. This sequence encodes CASSFSGLAGGREETQYF.

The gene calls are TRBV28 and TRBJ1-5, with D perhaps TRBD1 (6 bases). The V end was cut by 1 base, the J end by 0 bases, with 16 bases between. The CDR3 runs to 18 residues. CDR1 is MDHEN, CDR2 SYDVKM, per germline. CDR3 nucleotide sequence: TGTGCCAGCAGTTTATATACAGGGCCGCCCTATAGCAATCAGCCCCAGCATTTT. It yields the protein CASSLYTGPPYSNQPQHF.

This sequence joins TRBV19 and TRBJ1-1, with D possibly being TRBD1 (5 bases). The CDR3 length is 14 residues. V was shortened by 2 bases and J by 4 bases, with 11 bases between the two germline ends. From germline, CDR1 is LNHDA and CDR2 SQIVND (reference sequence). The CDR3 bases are TGTGCCAGTAGTATAAGGGAGGGGCCCACTGAAGCTTTCTTT. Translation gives CASSIREGPTEAFF.

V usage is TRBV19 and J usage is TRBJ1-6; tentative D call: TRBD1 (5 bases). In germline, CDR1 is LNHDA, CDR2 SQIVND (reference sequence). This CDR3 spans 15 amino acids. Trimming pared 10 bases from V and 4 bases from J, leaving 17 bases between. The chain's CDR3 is CATSLPGVYNSPLHF. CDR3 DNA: TGTGCCACCTCTCTTCCGGGGGTTTATAATTCACCCCTCCACTTT.